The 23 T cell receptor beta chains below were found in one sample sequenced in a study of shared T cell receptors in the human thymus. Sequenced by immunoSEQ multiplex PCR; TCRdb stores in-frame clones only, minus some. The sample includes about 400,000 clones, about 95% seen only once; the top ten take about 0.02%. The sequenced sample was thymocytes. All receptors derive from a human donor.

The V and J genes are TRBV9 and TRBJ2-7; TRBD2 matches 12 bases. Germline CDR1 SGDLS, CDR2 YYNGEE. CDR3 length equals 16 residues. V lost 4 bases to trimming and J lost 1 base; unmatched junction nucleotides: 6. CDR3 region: CASSPKTSGSSYEQYF. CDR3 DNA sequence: TGTGCCAGCAGCCCCAAGACTAGCGGGAGTTCCTACGAGCAGTACTTC.

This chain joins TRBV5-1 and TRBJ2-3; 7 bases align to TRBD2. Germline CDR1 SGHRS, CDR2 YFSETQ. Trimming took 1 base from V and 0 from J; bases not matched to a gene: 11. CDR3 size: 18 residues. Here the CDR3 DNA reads TGCGCCAGCAGCTTGAACCCCGGGACTACCGGTAGCACAGATACGCAGTATTTT. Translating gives CASSLNPGTTGSTDTQYF.

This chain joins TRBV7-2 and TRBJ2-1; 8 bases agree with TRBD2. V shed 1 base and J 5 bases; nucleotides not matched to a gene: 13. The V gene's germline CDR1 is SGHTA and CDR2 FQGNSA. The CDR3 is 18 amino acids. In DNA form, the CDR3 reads TGTGCCAGCAGCTTAGGGGATGGAGCGGGAGATCCCCACAATGAGCAGTTCTTC. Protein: CASSLGDGAGDPHNEQFF.

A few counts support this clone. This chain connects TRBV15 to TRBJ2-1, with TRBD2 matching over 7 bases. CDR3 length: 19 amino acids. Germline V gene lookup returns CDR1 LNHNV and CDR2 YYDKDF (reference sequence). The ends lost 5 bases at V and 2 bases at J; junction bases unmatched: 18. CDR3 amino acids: CATSGKVKRDSSTYNEQFF. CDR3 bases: TGTGCCACCAGCGGTAAGGTAAAGCGGGACTCGTCCACCTACAATGAGCAGTTCTTC.

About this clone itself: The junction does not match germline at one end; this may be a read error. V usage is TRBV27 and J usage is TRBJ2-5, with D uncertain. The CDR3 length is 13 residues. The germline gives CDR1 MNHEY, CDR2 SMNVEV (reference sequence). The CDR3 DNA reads TGTGCCAGCAGTTCTCTAATTAGACTCGACATAAACTTC. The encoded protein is CASSSLIRLDINF.

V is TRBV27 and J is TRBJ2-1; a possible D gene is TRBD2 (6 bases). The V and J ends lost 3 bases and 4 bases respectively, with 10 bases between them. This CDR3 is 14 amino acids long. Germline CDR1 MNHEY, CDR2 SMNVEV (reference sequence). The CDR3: CASSFPGSYNEQFF. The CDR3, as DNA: TGTGCCAGCAGTTTTCCCGGGAGTTACAATGAGCAGTTCTTC.

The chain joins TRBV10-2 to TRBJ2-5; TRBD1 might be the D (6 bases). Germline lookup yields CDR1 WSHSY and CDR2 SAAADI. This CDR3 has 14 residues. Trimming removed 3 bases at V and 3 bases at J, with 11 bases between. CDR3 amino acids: CASSERGDKETQYF. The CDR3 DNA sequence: TGCGCCAGCAGTGAAAGAGGGGACAAAGAGACCCAGTACTTC.

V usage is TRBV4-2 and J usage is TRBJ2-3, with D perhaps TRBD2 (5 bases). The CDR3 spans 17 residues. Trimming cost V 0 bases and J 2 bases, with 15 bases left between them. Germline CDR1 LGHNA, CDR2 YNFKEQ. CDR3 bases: TGTGCCAGCAGCCAAGATATGGGTAGCGAGGCCACAGATACGCAGTATTTT. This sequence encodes CASSQDMGSEATDTQYF.

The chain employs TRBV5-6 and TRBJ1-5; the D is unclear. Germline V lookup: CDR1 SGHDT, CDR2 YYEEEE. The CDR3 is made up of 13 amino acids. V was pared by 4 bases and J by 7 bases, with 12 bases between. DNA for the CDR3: TGTGCCAGCAGCCGTACCGAAGGGCAGCCCCAGCATTTT. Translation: CASSRTEGQPQHF.

CDR3 in DNA: TGCAGCGTTGAGCCTCTAAAGCGGTTACCCTACAATGAGCAGTTCTTC. This translates into CSVEPLKRLPYNEQFF. The chain employs TRBV29-1 and TRBJ2-1; tentative D call: TRBD2 (5 bases). The CDR3 spans 16 residues. Germline-derived CDR1 and CDR2 are SQVTM and ANQGSEA. The V and J ends lost 3 bases and 2 bases respectively, with 17 bases between them.

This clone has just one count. The DNA for the CDR3 is TGCGCCAGCAGCCAACAACAACTGACGACAGGGGACTGCACAGATACGCAGTATTTT. Translating it yields CASSQQQLTTGDCTDTQYF. The V and J genes are TRBV4-1 and TRBJ2-3, with 8 bases that match TRBD1. CDR1 is MGHRA, CDR2 YSYEKL, per germline. J gave up 1 base and V 2 bases, and 14 bases lay outside the gene matches. This CDR3 has 19 amino acids.

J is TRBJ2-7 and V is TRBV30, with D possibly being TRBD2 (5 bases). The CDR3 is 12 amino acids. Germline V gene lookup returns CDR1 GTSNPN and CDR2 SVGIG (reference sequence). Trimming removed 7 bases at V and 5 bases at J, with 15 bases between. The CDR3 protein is CASLFPGDEQYF. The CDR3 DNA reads TGTGCCTCCCTCTTCCCCGGGGACGAGCAGTACTTC.

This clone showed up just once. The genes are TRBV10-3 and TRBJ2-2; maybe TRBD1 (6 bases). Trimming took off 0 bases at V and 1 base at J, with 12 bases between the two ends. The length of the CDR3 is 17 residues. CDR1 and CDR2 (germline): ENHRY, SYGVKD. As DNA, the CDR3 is TGTGCCATCAGTGAGTCACCGGGACAATTGAACACCGGGGAGCTGTTTTTT. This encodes CAISESPGQLNTGELFF.

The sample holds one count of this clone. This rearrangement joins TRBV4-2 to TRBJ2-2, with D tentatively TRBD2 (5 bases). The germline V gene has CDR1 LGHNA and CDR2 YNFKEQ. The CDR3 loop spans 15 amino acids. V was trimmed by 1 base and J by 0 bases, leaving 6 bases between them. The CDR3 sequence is CASSQGESNTGELFF. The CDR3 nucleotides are TGTGCCAGCAGCCAAGGGGAGTCGAACACCGGGGAGCTGTTTTTT.

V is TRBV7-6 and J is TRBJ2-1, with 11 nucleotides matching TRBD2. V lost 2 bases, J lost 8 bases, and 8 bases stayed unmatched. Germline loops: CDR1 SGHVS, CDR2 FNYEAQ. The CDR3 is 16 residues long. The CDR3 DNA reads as TGTGCCAGCAGCTTAACAACTAGCGGGAGAATCGATGAGCAGTTCTTC. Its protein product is CASSLTTSGRIDEQFF.

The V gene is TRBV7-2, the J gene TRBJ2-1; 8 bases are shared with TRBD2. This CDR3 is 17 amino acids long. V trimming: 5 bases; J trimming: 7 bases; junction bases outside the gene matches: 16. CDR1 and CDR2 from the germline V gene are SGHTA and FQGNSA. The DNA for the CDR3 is TGTGCCAGCAGCCCCCGTACTGTGGTAGCGGGAAGGAATGAGCAGTTCTTC. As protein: CASSPRTVVAGRNEQFF.

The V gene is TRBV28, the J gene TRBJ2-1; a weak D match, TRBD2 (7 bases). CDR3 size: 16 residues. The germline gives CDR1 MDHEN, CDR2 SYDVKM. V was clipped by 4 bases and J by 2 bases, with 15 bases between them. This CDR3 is CASSSPEGGTYNEQFF. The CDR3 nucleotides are TGTGCCAGCAGTTCACCCGAGGGGGGGACCTACAATGAGCAGTTCTTC.

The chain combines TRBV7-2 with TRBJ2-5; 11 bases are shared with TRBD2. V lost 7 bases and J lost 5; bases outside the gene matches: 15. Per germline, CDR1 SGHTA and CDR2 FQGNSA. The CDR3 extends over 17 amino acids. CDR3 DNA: TGTGCCAGCACGGGACTAGCGGAACTCAGAGAGAGGGAGACCCAGTACTTC. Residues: CASTGLAELRERETQYF.

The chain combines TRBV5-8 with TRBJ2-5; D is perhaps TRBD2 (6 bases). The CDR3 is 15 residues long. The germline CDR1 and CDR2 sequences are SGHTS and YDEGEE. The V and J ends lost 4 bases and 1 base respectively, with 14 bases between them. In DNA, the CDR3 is TGTGCCAGCAGCCCCAGGAGGGCAGTCCAAGAGACCCAGTACTTC. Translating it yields CASSPRRAVQETQYF.

CDR3 sequence (DNA): TGTGCCAGCAGCCCGCCCGTTGTAGCGGGAGACGCAAGGAGAGAGACCCAGTACTTC. It yields the protein CASSPPVVAGDARRETQYF. The V and J genes are TRBV5-8 and TRBJ2-5; 9 positions agree with TRBD2. The CDR3 contains 19 residues. Germline-derived CDR1 and CDR2 are SGHTS and YDEGEE. The V segment lost 4 bases and the J segment 4 bases; nucleotides outside the gene matches: 20.

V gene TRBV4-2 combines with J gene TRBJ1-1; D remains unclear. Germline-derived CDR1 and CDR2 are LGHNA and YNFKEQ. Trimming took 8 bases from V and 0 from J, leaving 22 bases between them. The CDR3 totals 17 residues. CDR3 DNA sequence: TGTGCCAGCGGATCTCTAGGACTAAAGGAAATGAACACTGAAGCTTTCTTT. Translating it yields CASGSLGLKEMNTEAFF.

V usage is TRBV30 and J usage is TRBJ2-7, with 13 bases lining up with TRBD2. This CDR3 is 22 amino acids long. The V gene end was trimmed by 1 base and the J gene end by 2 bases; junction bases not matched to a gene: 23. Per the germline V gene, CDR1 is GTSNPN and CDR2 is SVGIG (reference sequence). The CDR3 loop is CAWSETGSRGRKGLAGPYEQYF. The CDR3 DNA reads TGTGCCTGGAGTGAAACGGGGAGCAGGGGGCGAAAGGGACTAGCGGGACCCTACGAGCAGTACTTC. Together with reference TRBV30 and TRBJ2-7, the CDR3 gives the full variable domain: SQTIHQWPATLVQPVGSPLSLECTVEGTSNPNLYWYRQAAGRGLQLLFYSVGIGQISSEVPQNLSASRPQDRQFILSSKKLLLSDSGFYLCAWSETGSRGRKGLAGPYEQYFGPGTRLTVT.

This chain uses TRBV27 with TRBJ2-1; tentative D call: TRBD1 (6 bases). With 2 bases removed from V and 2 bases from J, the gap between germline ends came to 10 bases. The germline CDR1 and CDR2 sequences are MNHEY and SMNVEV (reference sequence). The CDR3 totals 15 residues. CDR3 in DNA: TGTGCCAGCAGTTTAGGGGGCCCGACCTACAATGAGCAGTTCTTC. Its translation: CASSLGGPTYNEQFF.